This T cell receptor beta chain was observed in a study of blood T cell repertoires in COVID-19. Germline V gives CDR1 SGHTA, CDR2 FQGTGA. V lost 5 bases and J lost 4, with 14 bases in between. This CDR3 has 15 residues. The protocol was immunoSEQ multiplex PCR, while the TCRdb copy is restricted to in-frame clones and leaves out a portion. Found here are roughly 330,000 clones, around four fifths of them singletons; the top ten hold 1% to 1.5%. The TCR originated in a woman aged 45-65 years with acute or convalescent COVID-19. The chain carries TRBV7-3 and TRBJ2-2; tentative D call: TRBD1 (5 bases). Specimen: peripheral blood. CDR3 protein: CASSPTALSTGELFF. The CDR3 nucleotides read TGTGCCAGCAGCCCGACAGCCCTAAGCACCGGGGAGCTGTTTTTT.